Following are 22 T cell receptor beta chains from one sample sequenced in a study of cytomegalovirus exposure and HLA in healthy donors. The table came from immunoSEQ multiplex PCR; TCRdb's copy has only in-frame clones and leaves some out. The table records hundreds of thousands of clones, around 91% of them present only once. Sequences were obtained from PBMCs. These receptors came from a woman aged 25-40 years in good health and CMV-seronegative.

For the CDR3, the DNA is TGTGCCAGCAGCCCCCAACTAGCGCAAGAGACCCAGTACTTC. This gives the protein CASSPQLAQETQYF. J is TRBJ2-5 and V is TRBV7-2; 7 nucleotides align to TRBD2. This CDR3 spans 14 amino acids. V shed 5 bases, J shed 2 bases, and the junction held 5 bases outside the gene matches. Germline V CDR1 and CDR2: SGHTA, FQGNSA.

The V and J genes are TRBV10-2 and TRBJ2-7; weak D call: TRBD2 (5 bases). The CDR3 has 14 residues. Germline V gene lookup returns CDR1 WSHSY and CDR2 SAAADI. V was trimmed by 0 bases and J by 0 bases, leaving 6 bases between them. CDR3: CASSESSGSYEQYF. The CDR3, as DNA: TGCGCCAGCAGTGAGTCAAGCGGCTCCTACGAGCAGTACTTC.

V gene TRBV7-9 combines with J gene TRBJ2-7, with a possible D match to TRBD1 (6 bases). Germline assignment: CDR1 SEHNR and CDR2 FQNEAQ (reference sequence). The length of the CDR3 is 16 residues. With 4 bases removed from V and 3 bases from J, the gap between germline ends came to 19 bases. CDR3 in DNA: TGTGCCAGCAGCTCCACAGATCCGGGACAAATCTACGAGCAGTACTTC. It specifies CASSSTDPGQIYEQYF. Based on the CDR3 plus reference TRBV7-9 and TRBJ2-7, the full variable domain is DTGVSQNPRHKITKRGQNVTFRCDPISEHNRLYWYRQTLGQGPEFLTYFQNEAQLEKSRLLSDRFSAERPKGSFSTLEIQRTEQGDSAMYLCASSSTDPGQIYEQYFGPGTRLTVT.

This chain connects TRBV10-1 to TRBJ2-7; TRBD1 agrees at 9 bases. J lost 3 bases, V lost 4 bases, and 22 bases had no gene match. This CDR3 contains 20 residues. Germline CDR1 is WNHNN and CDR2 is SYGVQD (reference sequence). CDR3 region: CASSVWDRVGFPSRGYEQYF. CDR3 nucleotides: TGCGCCAGCAGTGTCTGGGACAGGGTTGGATTCCCTTCCCGGGGCTACGAGCAGTACTTC.

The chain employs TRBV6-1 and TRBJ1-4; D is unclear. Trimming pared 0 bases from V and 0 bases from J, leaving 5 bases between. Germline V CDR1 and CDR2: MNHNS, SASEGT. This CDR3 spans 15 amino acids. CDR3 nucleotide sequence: TGTGCCAGCAGTGAAGCAGGACCAACTAATGAAAAACTGTTTTTT. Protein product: CASSEAGPTNEKLFF.

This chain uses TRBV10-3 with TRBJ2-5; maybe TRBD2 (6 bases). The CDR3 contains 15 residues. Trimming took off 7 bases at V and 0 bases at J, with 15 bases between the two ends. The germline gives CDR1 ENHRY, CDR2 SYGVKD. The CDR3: CAIMAPGADQETQYF. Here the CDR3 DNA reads TGTGCCATCATGGCCCCGGGAGCGGACCAAGAGACCCAGTACTTC.

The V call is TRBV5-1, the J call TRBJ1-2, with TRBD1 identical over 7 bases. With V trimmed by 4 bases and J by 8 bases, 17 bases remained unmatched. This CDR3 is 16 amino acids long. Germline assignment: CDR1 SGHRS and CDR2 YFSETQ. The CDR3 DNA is TGCGCCAGCAGCCCCAGACAGGGAGAGTCCCTGGAAGGCTACACCTTC. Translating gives CASSPRQGESLEGYTF.

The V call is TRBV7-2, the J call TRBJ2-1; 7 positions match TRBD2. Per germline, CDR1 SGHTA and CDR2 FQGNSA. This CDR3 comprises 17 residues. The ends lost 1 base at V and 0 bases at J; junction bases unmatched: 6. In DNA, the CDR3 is TGTGCCAGCAGCTTAGGCCTACTAGCGATCTCCTACAATGAGCAGTTCTTC. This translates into CASSLGLLAISYNEQFF.

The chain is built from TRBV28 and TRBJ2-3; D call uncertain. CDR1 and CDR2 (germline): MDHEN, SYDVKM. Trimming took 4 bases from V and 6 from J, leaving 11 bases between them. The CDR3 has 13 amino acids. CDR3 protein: CASSSPTRDTQYF. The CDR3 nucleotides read TGTGCCAGCAGTTCCCCCACCCGGGATACGCAGTATTTT.

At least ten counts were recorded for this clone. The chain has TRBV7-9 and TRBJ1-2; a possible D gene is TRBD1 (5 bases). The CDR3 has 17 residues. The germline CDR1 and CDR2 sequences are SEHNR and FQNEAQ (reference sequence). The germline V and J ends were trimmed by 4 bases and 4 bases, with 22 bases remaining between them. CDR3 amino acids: CASSSDVPIQAFYGYTF. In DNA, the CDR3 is TGTGCCAGCAGCTCCGATGTCCCCATACAGGCCTTCTATGGCTACACCTTC.

The CDR3 sequence: CASSRRGDVTYEQYF. CDR3 nucleotide sequence: TGCGCCAGCAGCCGACGGGGGGACGTAACCTACGAGCAGTACTTC. V usage is TRBV23-1 and J usage is TRBJ2-7; 7 positions agree with TRBD2. TRBV23-1 has ORF status, its function being uncertain. The CDR3 is 15 amino acids. The V gene end was trimmed by 6 bases and the J gene end by 2 bases; junction bases not matched to a gene: 10.

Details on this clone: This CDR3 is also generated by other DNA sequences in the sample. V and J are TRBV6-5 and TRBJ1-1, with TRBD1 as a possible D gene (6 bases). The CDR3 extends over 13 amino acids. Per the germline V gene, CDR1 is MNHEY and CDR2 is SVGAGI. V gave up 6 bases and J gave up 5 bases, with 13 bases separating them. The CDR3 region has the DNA TGTGCCAGCAGGCGGGGGGCGGGGACTGAAGCTTTCTTT. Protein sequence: CASRRGAGTEAFF.

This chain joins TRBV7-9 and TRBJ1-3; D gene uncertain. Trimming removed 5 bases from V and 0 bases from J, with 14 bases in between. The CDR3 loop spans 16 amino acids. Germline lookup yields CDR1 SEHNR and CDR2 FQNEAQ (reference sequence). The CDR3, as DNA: TGTGCCAGCAGCGCCTCCCGTACTTACTCTGGAAACACCATATATTTT. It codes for CASSASRTYSGNTIYF.

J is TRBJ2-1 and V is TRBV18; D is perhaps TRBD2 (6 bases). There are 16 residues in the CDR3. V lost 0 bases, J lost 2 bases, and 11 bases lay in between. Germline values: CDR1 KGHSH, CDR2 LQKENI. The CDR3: CASSPPAGPTYNEQFF. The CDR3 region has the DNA TGTGCCAGCTCACCACCGGCGGGGCCGACCTACAATGAGCAGTTCTTC.

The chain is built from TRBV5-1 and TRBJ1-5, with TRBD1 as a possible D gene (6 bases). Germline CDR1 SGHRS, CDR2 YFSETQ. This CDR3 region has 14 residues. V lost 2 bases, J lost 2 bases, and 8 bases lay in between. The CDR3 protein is CASSLKGGNQPQHF. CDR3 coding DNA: TGCGCCAGCAGCTTAAAGGGGGGCAATCAGCCCCAGCATTTT.

This CDR3 reads CASREDSSYTQYF. CDR3 sequence (DNA): TGTGCCAGCAGGGAGGACAGTAGTTATACGCAGTATTTT. The chain has TRBV25-1 and TRBJ2-3; perhaps TRBD1 as D (6 bases). Trimming cost V 6 bases and J 7 bases, with 14 bases left between them. Germline CDR1 MGHDK, CDR2 SYGVNS. This CDR3 contains 13 residues.

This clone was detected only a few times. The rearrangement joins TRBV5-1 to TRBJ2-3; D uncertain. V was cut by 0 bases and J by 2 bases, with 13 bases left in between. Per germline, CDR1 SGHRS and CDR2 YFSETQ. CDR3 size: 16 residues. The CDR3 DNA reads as TGCGCCAGCAGCTTGGCTTTGGACGGCTACACAGATACGCAGTATTTT. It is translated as CASSLALDGYTDTQYF. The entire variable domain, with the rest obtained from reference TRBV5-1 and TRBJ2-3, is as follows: KAGVTQTPRYLIKTRGQQVTLSCSPISGHRSVSWYQQTPGQGLQFLFEYFSETQRNKGNFPGRFSGRQFSNSRSEMNVSTLELGDSALYLCASSLALDGYTDTQYFGPGTRLTVL.

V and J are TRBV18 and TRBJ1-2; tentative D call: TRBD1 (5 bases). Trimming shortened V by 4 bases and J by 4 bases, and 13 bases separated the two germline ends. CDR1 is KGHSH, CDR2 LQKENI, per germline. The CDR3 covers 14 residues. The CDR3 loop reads CASSQMDTIYGYTF. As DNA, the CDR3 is TGTGCCAGCTCACAGATGGACACCATCTATGGCTACACCTTC.

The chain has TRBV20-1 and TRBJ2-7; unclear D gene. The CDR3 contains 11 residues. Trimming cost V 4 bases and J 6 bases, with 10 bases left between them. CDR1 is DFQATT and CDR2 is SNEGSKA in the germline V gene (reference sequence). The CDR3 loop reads CSAIPGSEQYF. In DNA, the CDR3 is TGCAGTGCTATCCCCGGCAGCGAGCAGTACTTC.

The DNA for the CDR3 is TGTGCCAGCAGCTTGGCCCTATCAGCGGCTAGCACAGATACGCAGTATTTT. Its translation: CASSLALSAASTDTQYF. The rearrangement links TRBV5-6 to TRBJ2-3; weak D call: TRBD2 (5 bases). Germline V lookup: CDR1 SGHDT, CDR2 YYEEEE. V was trimmed by 0 bases and J by 0 bases, leaving 14 bases between them. The CDR3 totals 17 residues. Based on the CDR3 plus reference TRBV5-6 and TRBJ2-3, the full variable domain is DAGVTQSPTHLIKTRGQQVTLRCSPKSGHDTVSWYQQALGQGPQFIFQYYEEEERQRGNFPDRFSGHQFPNYSSELNVNALLLGDSALYLCASSLALSAASTDTQYFGPGTRLTVL.

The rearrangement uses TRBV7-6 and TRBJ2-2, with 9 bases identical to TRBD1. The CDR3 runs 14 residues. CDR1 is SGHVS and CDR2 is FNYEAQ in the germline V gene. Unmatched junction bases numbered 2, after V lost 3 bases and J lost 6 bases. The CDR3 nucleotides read TGTGCCAGCAGCTTGGGACAGGGTCCCGGGGAGCTGTTTTTT. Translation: CASSLGQGPGELFF. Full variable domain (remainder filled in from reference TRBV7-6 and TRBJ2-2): GAGVSQSPRYKVTKRGQDVALRCDPISGHVSLYWYRQALGQGPEFLTYFNYEAQQDKSGLPNDRFSAERPEGSISTLTIQRTEQRDSAMYRCASSLGQGPGELFFGEGSRLTVL.

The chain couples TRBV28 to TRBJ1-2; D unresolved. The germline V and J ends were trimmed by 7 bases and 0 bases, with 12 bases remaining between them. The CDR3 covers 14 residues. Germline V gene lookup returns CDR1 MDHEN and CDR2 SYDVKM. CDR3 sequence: CASTLDGPNYGYTF. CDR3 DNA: TGTGCCAGCACCCTGGACGGTCCTAACTATGGCTACACCTTC.